This passage covers 32 T cell receptor beta chains from one sample sequenced in a study of CD8 T cells in Susac syndrome. The RNA input was roughly 0.45 to 1 ug, and it was reverse transcribed with random hexamers. TCRdb re-analysed the immunoSEQ multiplex PCR reads in MiXCR, keeping a single row per CDR3 protein. Of 85,000 to 95,000 distinct CDR3 sequences in the sample, over 90% are singletons; the top ten hold roughly 0.3%. Sequencing was carried out using CD4+ T cells from PBMCs. The receptors were sampled from a human donor with Susac syndrome.

The V call is TRBV3-1, the J call TRBJ1-1; no clear D. The CDR3 is 11 residues long. The germline gives CDR1 LGHDT, CDR2 YNNKEL (reference sequence). Trimming pared 3 bases from V and 1 base from J, leaving 0 bases between. As DNA, the CDR3 is TGTGCCAGCAGCCAGAACACTGAAGCTTTCTTT. Encoded protein: CASSQNTEAFF.

This chain links TRBV11-1 with TRBJ2-1; D call uncertain. The germline gives CDR1 SGHAT, CDR2 FQDESV (reference sequence). The length of the CDR3 is 12 residues. V was pared by 2 bases and J by 15 bases, with 14 bases between. CDR3 in DNA: TGTGCCAGCAGCTTAACCCGTTCCCCTGCGTTCTTC. Translation gives CASSLTRSPAFF.

The chain uses TRBV29-1 and TRBJ2-5; 8 bases fit TRBD1. Germline lookup yields CDR1 SQVTM and CDR2 ANQGSEA. This CDR3 has 13 amino acids. The J segment lost 7 bases and the V segment lost 4 bases, leaving 8 bases of the junction unmatched. The CDR3 nucleotides read TGCAGCGTTGTGGGACAGGCCAAGGGGACCCAGTACTTC. This codes for CSVVGQAKGTQYF.

The chain carries TRBV4-1 and TRBJ2-1; TRBD2 agrees at 11 bases. V shed 1 base and J 14 bases; nucleotides not matched to a gene: 7. The CDR3 extends over 14 amino acids. In germline, CDR1 is MGHRA, CDR2 YSYEKL. In DNA form, the CDR3 reads TGCGCCAGCAGCCAAGGCTCGACTAGCGGGACTAAGTTCTTC. This translates into CASSQGSTSGTKFF.

CDR3 amino acids: CSARDPSRETQYF. CDR3 coding DNA: TGCAGTGCTAGAGATCCGTCGAGGGAGACCCAGTACTTC. The chain uses TRBV20-1 and TRBJ2-5; D call uncertain. Germline V gene data show CDR1 as DFQATT and CDR2 as SNEGSKA (reference sequence). The CDR3 consists of 13 residues. V gave up 0 bases and J gave up 5 bases, with 10 bases separating them.

This chain connects TRBV5-1 to TRBJ1-3; the D is unclear. The CDR3 is 15 amino acids. Trimming pared 1 base from V and 0 bases from J, leaving 8 bases between. Germline V gene data show CDR1 as SGHRS and CDR2 as YFSETQ. CDR3 sequence (DNA): TGCGCCAGCAGCTTGCAGCCGTCCTCTGGAAACACCATATATTTT. It specifies CASSLQPSSGNTIYF.

The V and J genes are TRBV20-1 and TRBJ2-1, with TRBD2 identical over 9 bases. The J segment lost 7 bases and the V segment lost 0 bases, leaving 10 bases of the junction unmatched. Germline CDR1 DFQATT, CDR2 SNEGSKA (reference sequence). The CDR3 consists of 16 residues. The CDR3 nucleotides read TGCAGTGCTAGAGATCTTAGGCGGGGGGGCCAGAATGAGCAGTTCTTC. Its protein is CSARDLRRGGQNEQFF.

The V gene is TRBV29-1, the J gene TRBJ1-1; D might be TRBD1 (6 bases). From germline, CDR1 is SQVTM and CDR2 ANQGSEA. The length of the CDR3 is 13 residues. Trimming shortened V by 6 bases and J by 0 bases, and 11 bases separated the two germline ends. The CDR3 DNA follows: TGCAGCGTCCCGGGGGCCCTGAACACTGAAGCTTTCTTT. Translating it yields CSVPGALNTEAFF.

This chain links TRBV12-3 or TRBV12-4 with TRBJ2-6; TRBD1 matches 10 bases. There are 17 residues in the CDR3. V lost 5 bases to trimming and J lost 0 bases; unmatched junction nucleotides: 4. The CDR3: CASSPGQGNSGANVLTF. The CDR3, as DNA: TGTGCCAGCAGTCCGGGACAGGGGAACTCTGGGGCCAACGTCCTGACTTTC.

V is TRBV15 and J is TRBJ2-1; D is undetermined. The CDR3 totals 16 residues. Trimming stripped 6 bases from V and 3 bases from J, with 18 bases between. Germline values: CDR1 LNHNV, CDR2 YYDKDF (reference sequence). The CDR3 DNA reads TGTGCCACCAGTGAAGGGCCTCAATTACTCTACAATGAGCAGTTCTTC. Encoded protein: CATSEGPQLLYNEQFF.

V gene TRBV19 combines with J gene TRBJ2-2, with D perhaps matching TRBD1 (5 bases). Germline assignment: CDR1 LNHDA and CDR2 SQIVND (reference sequence). The CDR3 is made up of 16 amino acids. The germline V and J ends were trimmed by 3 bases and 3 bases, with 14 bases remaining between them. In DNA form, the CDR3 reads TGTGCCAGTAGTATGGTTCTCCAGGGCGACACCGGGGAGCTGTTTTTT. It translates to CASSMVLQGDTGELFF.

The chain uses TRBV18 and TRBJ2-1; 9 nucleotides align to TRBD1. Germline values: CDR1 KGHSH, CDR2 LQKENI. The CDR3 extends over 14 amino acids. The V and J ends lost 4 bases and 3 bases, in that order; junction bases with no gene match: 1. The CDR3 bases are TGTGCCAGCTCACAGGACAGGGGCTACAATGAGCAGTTCTTC. Translated: CASSQDRGYNEQFF.

This chain links TRBV25-1 with TRBJ1-2, with D possibly being TRBD1 (5 bases). This CDR3 has 14 residues. V was cut by 4 bases and J by 0 bases, with 9 bases left in between. From germline, CDR1 is MGHDK and CDR2 SYGVNS. DNA of the CDR3: TGTGCCAGCAGTGTAACAGGAGCTAACTATGGCTACACCTTC. Its protein is CASSVTGANYGYTF.

The CDR3 DNA reads as TGTGCCAGCAGTTACTCGATTAGCCAACACGAAGCTTTCTTT. Protein: CASSYSISQHEAFF. The V and J genes are TRBV6-2 or TRBV6-3 and TRBJ1-1; D gene uncertain. The V and J ends lost 0 bases and 8 bases respectively, with 13 bases between them. Germline V CDR1 and CDR2: MNHEY, SVGEGT. The CDR3 is 14 amino acids.

The V gene is TRBV28, the J gene TRBJ2-3, with 11 bases matching TRBD2. The CDR3 loop spans 14 amino acids. After removal of 8 bases from V and 3 bases from J, the junction contained 4 bases not matched to a gene. Germline loops: CDR1 MDHEN, CDR2 SYDVKM. The CDR3 region is CASHSGGATDTQYF. In DNA, the CDR3 is TGTGCCAGCCATAGCGGGGGGGCGACAGATACGCAGTATTTT.

The chain is built from TRBV7-8 and TRBJ2-1, with 7 bases lining up with TRBD1. V lost 4 bases and J lost 6; bases outside the gene matches: 3. The CDR3 runs 13 residues. Germline CDR1 SGHVS, CDR2 FQNEAQ. The CDR3 DNA sequence: TGTGCCAGCAGCTGGGACAGCCTCAATGAGCAGTTCTTC. Translating it yields CASSWDSLNEQFF.

The V gene is TRBV15, the J gene TRBJ2-7; D remains ambiguous. Germline CDR1 is LNHNV and CDR2 is YYDKDF (reference sequence). Trimming removed 0 bases at V and 3 bases at J, with 9 bases between. The length of the CDR3 is 14 residues. CDR3 region: CATSRDRKNYEQYF. The DNA for the CDR3 is TGTGCCACCAGCAGAGATAGAAAGAACTACGAGCAGTACTTC.

The V call is TRBV6-1, the J call TRBJ1-2; 9 bases fit TRBD1. The germline gives CDR1 MNHNS, CDR2 SASEGT. The CDR3 sequence is 16 residues long. Trimming cost V 7 bases and J 0 bases; bases outside gene matches: 9. CDR3 in DNA: TGTGCCAGCACTCCCGACCGGGACAGGGCTAACTATGGCTACACCTTC. As protein: CASTPDRDRANYGYTF.

In this sample, this clonotype turned up once. This rearrangement joins TRBV12-5 to TRBJ2-7; TRBD1 aligns across 10 bases. CDR3 length equals 13 residues. Germline V gene lookup returns CDR1 LGHNT and CDR2 FRNRAP. With V trimmed by 6 bases and J by 6 bases, 5 bases remained unmatched. In DNA form, the CDR3 reads TGTGCTAGTGGGGGACAGGGGATCGGCGAGCAGTACTTC. Encoded protein: CASGGQGIGEQYF.

The rearrangement joins TRBV12-3 or TRBV12-4 to TRBJ2-5; D unclear. CDR3 size: 16 residues. V lost 3 bases and J lost 1, with 15 bases in between. This chain's CDR3 is CASSFYSRITQETQYF. CDR3 DNA sequence: TGTGCCAGCAGTTTCTACAGCCGCATTACCCAAGAGACCCAGTACTTC.

The chain combines TRBV5-1 with TRBJ1-6; D possibly corresponds to TRBD1 (5 bases). CDR3 length equals 15 residues. Germline V gene lookup returns CDR1 SGHRS and CDR2 YFSETQ. V lost 0 bases and J 9 bases, leaving 13 bases between the germline ends. This chain's CDR3 is CASSLDATASSPLHF. CDR3 DNA sequence: TGCGCCAGCAGCTTGGATGCGACAGCTTCTTCACCCCTCCACTTT.

This chain links TRBV5-1 with TRBJ2-1; the match to TRBD2 covers 12 bases. This CDR3 spans 17 amino acids. V was clipped by 5 bases and J by 0 bases; unmatched bases: 6. Germline loops: CDR1 SGHRS, CDR2 YFSETQ. The CDR3 DNA reads TGCGCCAGCAGTTTAGGACTAGCGGGGCGCTCCTACAATGAGCAGTTCTTC. Amino acids: CASSLGLAGRSYNEQFF.

The chain has TRBV28 and TRBJ2-1, with D possibly TRBD1 on 6 matching bases. Germline values: CDR1 MDHEN, CDR2 SYDVKM. V lost 10 bases and J 7 bases, leaving 14 bases between the germline ends. The CDR3 spans 12 residues. CDR3 sequence reads: CATQPRGNEQFF. The CDR3 coding sequence is TGTGCCACCCAACCCAGGGGTAATGAGCAGTTCTTC.

The CDR3 DNA reads TGTGCCAGCAGCCGGGGTGGCAATGAGCAGTTCTTC. Protein sequence: CASSRGGNEQFF. The genes are TRBV5-4 and TRBJ2-1; weak D call: TRBD2 (5 bases). This CDR3 spans 12 amino acids. The germline CDR1 and CDR2 sequences are SGHNT and YYREEE (reference sequence). Trimming stripped 4 bases from V and 6 bases from J, with 8 bases between.

This chain joins TRBV14 and TRBJ2-3; D is possibly TRBD2 (5 bases). This CDR3 region has 13 residues. Trimming cost V 3 bases and J 10 bases, with 14 bases left between them. The V gene's germline CDR1 is SGHDN and CDR2 FVKESK. CDR3 bases: TGTGCCAGCAGCCAGGAAAGACTAAGTGCGCAGTATTTT. It translates to CASSQERLSAQYF.

The chain uses TRBV20-1 and TRBJ1-1; D is undetermined. The germline V and J ends were trimmed by 3 bases and 0 bases, with 8 bases remaining between them. Germline loops: CDR1 DFQATT, CDR2 SNEGSKA (reference sequence). The CDR3 consists of 13 residues. DNA of the CDR3: TGCAGTGCTAGGTCTGGTGTGAACACTGAAGCTTTCTTT. Encoded protein: CSARSGVNTEAFF.

This chain uses TRBV15 with TRBJ1-5; 9 bases match TRBD1. V shed 3 bases, J shed 6 bases, and the junction held 12 bases outside the gene matches. CDR1 and CDR2 (germline): LNHNV, YYDKDF (reference sequence). The CDR3 runs to 17 residues. The CDR3 loop is CATSSVLRDRVFQPQHF. The DNA for the CDR3 is TGTGCCACCAGCAGTGTTTTAAGGGACAGGGTTTTTCAGCCCCAGCATTTT.

This clonotype has just one count. The J gene is TRBJ2-7, the V gene TRBV4-3; D might be TRBD1 or TRBD2, each matching 5 bases. Trimming shortened V by 2 bases and J by 0 bases, and 11 bases separated the two germline ends. The CDR3 runs to 15 residues. Germline loops: CDR1 LGHNA, CDR2 YSLEER. CDR3 loop: CASSQRVGASYEQYF. The DNA for the CDR3 is TGCGCCAGCAGCCAAAGGGTCGGGGCCTCCTACGAGCAGTACTTC.

The chain carries TRBV20-1 and TRBJ2-1; tentatively, D is TRBD2 (6 bases). CDR1 is DFQATT and CDR2 is SNEGSKA in the germline V gene (reference sequence). The CDR3 is 15 amino acids. V was clipped by 0 bases and J by 7 bases, with 16 bases between them. CDR3 in DNA: TGCAGTGCTAGAGATGCGGCTAGCGAGTTGAATGAGCAGTTCTTC. Protein sequence: CSARDAASELNEQFF.

The chain joins TRBV6-5 to TRBJ1-2; 7 bases fit TRBD1. V was pared by 0 bases and J by 5 bases, with 9 bases of the junction left unmatched. This CDR3 has 16 residues. Germline assignment: CDR1 MNHEY and CDR2 SVGAGI. The CDR3 coding sequence is TGTGCCAGCAGTTACTCGAGGGGGCGGACTGGTTATGGCTACACCTTC. Residues: CASSYSRGRTGYGYTF.

The V and J genes are TRBV29-1 and TRBJ2-3, with 9 bases lining up with TRBD2. The length of the CDR3 is 14 residues. V shed 4 bases, J shed 6 bases, and the junction held 8 bases outside the gene matches. The V gene's germline CDR1 is SQVTM and CDR2 ANQGSEA. DNA of the CDR3: TGCAGCGTTGGGGCGGGGGGGTTTGATGATACGCAGTATTTT. It yields the protein CSVGAGGFDDTQYF.

V usage is TRBV3-1 and J usage is TRBJ2-5; perhaps D is TRBD1 or TRBD2 (6 bases each). V shed 1 base and J shed 5 bases, with 11 bases lying between them. This CDR3 comprises 14 residues. Germline V gene sequence: CDR1 LGHDT, CDR2 YNNKEL (reference sequence). DNA of the CDR3: TGTGCCAGCAGCCAAGCGGGGGCCGTGGAGACCCAGTACTTC. This translates into CASSQAGAVETQYF.